The entry that follows covers one T cell receptor (beta chain) sequence. Repertoires were generated with immunoSEQ multiplex PCR, while TCRdb's copy carries only in-frame clones and drops some. The sample includes about 14,000 clones, roughly 69% seen only once; the top ten take less than 3.5%. This specimen belongs to a study of neoadjuvant anti-PD-1 for oral cavity cancer. Trimming removed 4 bases from V and 0 bases from J, with 10 bases in between. This CDR3 comprises 15 residues. From germline, CDR1 is MNHNY and CDR2 SVGAGI (reference sequence). The chain joins TRBV6-6 to TRBJ2-1, with unresolved D. This specimen consisted of PBMCs, obtained before nivolumab (anti-PD-1) treatment. This receptor was taken from a person between 35 and 79 years old with oral cavity squamous cell carcinoma. Written as DNA, the CDR3 is TGTGCCAGCAGTTCAGGAAAGAGCTCCTACAATGAGCAGTTCTTC. This gives the protein CASSSGKSSYNEQFF.